This TCR beta chain was captured in a study of T cells after yellow fever vaccination. Germline lookup yields CDR1 MNHEY and CDR2 SVGAGI. V shed 0 bases and J shed 2 bases, with 10 bases lying between them. This CDR3 is built from 15 residues. TCRdb re-analysed the 5' RACE reads in MiXCR, keeping a single row per CDR3 protein. Of about 130,000 distinct CDR3 sequences listed, 7.5% to 10% are singletons. The chain carries TRBV6-5 and TRBJ2-5; no clear D. This specimen was CD8+ T cells sorted from PBMCs, taken on the day of the yellow fever booster vaccination. This clonotype originated in a man younger than 35 who received the YFV17D yellow fever vaccine. CDR3 DNA: TGTGCCAGCAGTTACTCGTATACAATGCAAGAGACCCAGTACTTC. Amino acids: CASSYSYTMQETQYF.